Presented here are 30 T cell receptor beta chains from one specimen sequenced in a study of Ad26.COV2.S vaccination and SARS-CoV-2 variants. Treatment specified: over 15 received Ad26.COV2.S at low or high dose, single or two shots; about 5 received placebo; per-sample allocation not given. The investigators took samples on day 63 after the first vaccine or placebo injection. Assay used: immunoSEQ multiplex PCR; TCRdb lists only in-frame clones, some missing. This table holds about 350,000 clones, roughly 90% found once. The input for sequencing was peripheral blood, taken in a trial of Ad26.COV2.S vaccine versus placebo. These receptor sequences come from a person aged 18-65 years who received the Ad26.COV2.S COVID-19 vaccine or a placebo.

The V and J genes are TRBV29-1 and TRBJ2-2; maybe TRBD2 (6 bases). Trimming took off 0 bases at V and 3 bases at J, with 11 bases between the two ends. The CDR3 sequence is 15 residues long. CDR1 and CDR2 (germline): SQVTM, ANQGSEA. In DNA, the CDR3 is TGCAGCGTTGAAGAGTGGAGGGGAGACACCGGGGAGCTGTTTTTT. It is translated as CSVEEWRGDTGELFF.

The chain has TRBV10-3 and TRBJ1-6, with D perhaps matching TRBD1 (5 bases). Trimming shortened V by 8 bases and J by 9 bases, and 17 bases separated the two germline ends. The CDR3 is 14 amino acids. Germline CDR1 reads ENHRY; CDR2 reads SYGVKD. CDR3 in amino acids: CAIGPDRGISPLHF. The CDR3, as DNA: TGTGCCATCGGACCAGATCGGGGGATTTCACCCCTCCACTTT.

The rearrangement links TRBV19 to TRBJ1-2; TRBD1 agrees at 9 bases. The CDR3 is 18 amino acids. Germline V gene sequence: CDR1 LNHDA, CDR2 SQIVND (reference sequence). The J segment lost 4 bases and the V segment lost 6 bases, leaving 18 bases of the junction unmatched. This CDR3 is CASRPLPVRDRVSYGYTF. The CDR3 DNA follows: TGTGCCAGTAGACCCCTCCCGGTCCGGGACAGGGTGTCCTATGGCTACACCTTC.

This sequence joins TRBV3-1 (or the pseudogene TRBV3-2) and TRBJ2-6, with D perhaps being TRBD1 or TRBD2 (5 bases each). In germline, CDR1 is LGHDT, CDR2 YNNKEL (reference sequence). Trimming removed 2 bases at V and 1 base at J, with 12 bases between. There are 17 residues in the CDR3. The chain's CDR3 is CASSQPGRSSGANVLTF. CDR3 DNA: TGTGCCAGCAGCCAACCGGGACGGTCGTCTGGGGCCAACGTCCTGACTTTC.

The V call is TRBV2, the J call TRBJ1-5; no definite D call. Trimming shortened V by 6 bases and J by 7 bases, and 13 bases separated the two germline ends. Germline V gene sequence: CDR1 SNHLY, CDR2 FYNNEI. This CDR3 has 13 residues. CDR3 sequence reads: CASSAGLNQPQHF. In nucleotides, the CDR3 is TGTGCCAGCAGCGCGGGGTTAAACCAGCCCCAGCATTTT.

V is TRBV29-1 and J is TRBJ1-2, with TRBD1 matching over 7 bases. This CDR3 region has 12 residues. J was trimmed by 5 bases and V by 4 bases; bases with no gene match: 4. Germline CDR1 reads SQVTM; CDR2 reads ANQGSEA. The CDR3 nucleotides are TGCAGCGTTGTCGGGGGACAGTATGGCTACACCTTC. It codes for CSVVGGQYGYTF.

This chain joins TRBV4-3 and TRBJ2-1, with no clear D. This CDR3 has 16 amino acids. The germline V and J ends were trimmed by 0 bases and 6 bases, with 15 bases remaining between them. Looked up from germline, CDR1 is LGHNA and CDR2 is YSLEER. CDR3 residues: CASSQDPGPNPNEQFF. CDR3 nucleotide sequence: TGCGCCAGCAGCCAAGACCCCGGACCGAACCCCAATGAGCAGTTCTTC.

The chain is built from TRBV6-5 and TRBJ2-7; D is perhaps TRBD1 (5 bases). Germline V gene lookup returns CDR1 MNHEY and CDR2 SVGAGI. This CDR3 is built from 16 residues. The ends were cut back, 0 bases at V and 0 bases at J, with 12 bases in the middle. The CDR3 nucleotides read TGTGCCAGCAGTTACTCCTCAGGGAAGCTCTCCTACGAGCAGTACTTC. Amino acids: CASSYSSGKLSYEQYF.

The rearrangement links TRBV19 to TRBJ2-7; D is unresolved. The ends were cut back, 3 bases at V and 5 bases at J, with 14 bases in the middle. CDR1 and CDR2 (germline): LNHDA, SQIVND (reference sequence). This CDR3 has 14 amino acids. The CDR3 sequence is CASSILGIENEQYF. CDR3 coding DNA: TGTGCCAGTAGTATTTTGGGGATTGAAAACGAGCAGTACTTC.

The chain carries TRBV11-2 and TRBJ1-5; D perhaps matches TRBD1 (6 bases). The CDR3 is made up of 15 amino acids. V lost 5 bases and J lost 4, with 15 bases in between. Germline loops: CDR1 SGHAT, CDR2 FQNNGV. CDR3 sequence: CASSQSRGPNQPQHF. As DNA, the CDR3 is TGTGCCAGCAGCCAATCCAGGGGTCCTAATCAGCCCCAGCATTTT.

The chain joins TRBV30 to TRBJ2-1; no definite D call. The CDR3 has 12 amino acids. Germline CDR1 is GTSNPN and CDR2 is SVGIG (reference sequence). V lost 2 bases and J lost 9, with 11 bases in between. In DNA form, the CDR3 reads TGTGCCTGGAGTCAGTATAGGGTTGAGCAGTTCTTC. Translated: CAWSQYRVEQFF.

The rearrangement links TRBV5-1 to TRBJ2-6; unclear D gene. Trimming removed 1 base at V and 0 bases at J, with 5 bases between. Germline CDR1 is SGHRS and CDR2 is YFSETQ. The CDR3 has 15 residues. The CDR3 loop is CASSLSNSGANVLTF. CDR3 bases: TGCGCCAGCAGCTTGTCAAACTCTGGGGCCAACGTCCTGACTTTC. Supplemented by reference TRBV5-1 and TRBJ2-6, the full variable domain reads KAGVTQTPRYLIKTRGQQVTLSCSPISGHRSVSWYQQTPGQGLQFLFEYFSETQRNKGNFPGRFSGRQFSNSRSEMNVSTLELGDSALYLCASSLSNSGANVLTFGAGSRLTVL.

V is TRBV19 and J is TRBJ2-7; tentative D call: TRBD1 (5 bases). Germline V gene sequence: CDR1 LNHDA, CDR2 SQIVND (reference sequence). The CDR3 covers 14 residues. Trimming took 4 bases from V and 2 from J, leaving 12 bases between them. The CDR3 is CASSTQGGPYEQYF. CDR3 in DNA: TGTGCCAGTAGTACCCAGGGTGGCCCCTACGAGCAGTACTTC. Looking up the rest from reference TRBV19 and TRBJ2-7 gives the full variable domain: DGGITQSPKYLFRKEGQNVTLSCEQNLNHDAMYWYRQDPGQGLRLIYYSQIVNDFQKGDIAEGYSVSREKKESFPLTVTSAQKNPTAFYLCASSTQGGPYEQYFGPGTRLTVT.

The chain employs TRBV7-8 and TRBJ2-2; D is perhaps TRBD2 (5 bases). The V end was cut by 5 bases, the J end by 5 bases, with 12 bases between. This CDR3 comprises 14 residues. The germline V gene has CDR1 SGHVS and CDR2 FQNEAQ. This CDR3 reads CASSQAGGTGELFF. The CDR3 DNA reads TGTGCCAGCAGCCAAGCAGGCGGGACCGGGGAGCTGTTTTTT.

The chain combines TRBV12-3 or TRBV12-4 with TRBJ1-1; D remains unclear. V shed 7 bases and J shed 2 bases, with 8 bases lying between them. This CDR3 contains 12 residues. The CDR3 region is CASTVLNTEAFF. The CDR3 DNA sequence: TGTGCCAGCACCGTCCTCAACACTGAAGCTTTCTTT.

This rearrangement joins TRBV5-4 to TRBJ2-1, with 8 bases lining up with TRBD2. V trimming: 1 base; J trimming: 8 bases; junction bases outside the gene matches: 2. The CDR3 has 13 residues. From germline, CDR1 is SGHNT and CDR2 YYREEE (reference sequence). In DNA form, the CDR3 reads TGTGCCAGCAGCTTGATGACTAGCGATGAGCAGTTCTTC. It yields the protein CASSLMTSDEQFF.

As to this clone: Other DNA sequences within the sample encode an identical CDR3. The chain combines TRBV7-8 with TRBJ1-2; D is perhaps TRBD1 (6 bases). CDR1 is SGHVS and CDR2 is FQNEAQ in the germline V gene. Trimming stripped 5 bases from V and 2 bases from J, with 9 bases between. CDR3 length equals 13 residues. CDR3 residues: CASSPDRNYGYTF. The CDR3 coding sequence is TGTGCCAGCAGCCCTGACAGGAACTATGGCTACACCTTC.

This chain links TRBV4-3 with TRBJ2-6; no definite D call. Germline V gives CDR1 LGHNA, CDR2 YSLEER. This CDR3 has 19 residues. V lost 0 bases, J lost 0 bases, and 15 bases lay in between. CDR3 bases: TGCGCCAGCAGCCAAGATGTTGCGCTTACCATCTCTGGGGCCAACGTCCTGACTTTC. Translation: CASSQDVALTISGANVLTF.

V usage is TRBV7-7 and J usage is TRBJ2-2; 7 bases are shared with TRBD1. The ends lost 1 base at V and 2 bases at J; junction bases unmatched: 7. Germline CDR1 is SSHAT and CDR2 is FNYEAQ (reference sequence). The CDR3 is 17 residues long. CDR3 sequence (DNA): TGTGCCAGCAGCTTAGAGGGGACAGCCGTAAACACCGGGGAGCTGTTTTTT. Translation gives CASSLEGTAVNTGELFF.

This chain joins TRBV27 and TRBJ2-3, with D uncertain. The length of the CDR3 is 13 residues. The ends were cut back, 3 bases at V and 4 bases at J, with 8 bases in the middle. Germline V gene sequence: CDR1 MNHEY, CDR2 SMNVEV (reference sequence). The CDR3 reads CASSLVTSDTQYF. For the CDR3, the DNA is TGTGCCAGCAGTTTGGTGACTTCAGATACGCAGTATTTT.

This chain connects TRBV2 to TRBJ1-5, with 7 bases matching TRBD1. Germline V gene data show CDR1 as SNHLY and CDR2 as FYNNEI. The CDR3 runs 15 residues. V shed 6 bases, J shed 3 bases, and the junction held 8 bases outside the gene matches. This chain's CDR3 is CASSDRDRHNQPQHF. The DNA for the CDR3 is TGTGCCAGCAGCGACCGGGACAGACACAATCAGCCCCAGCATTTT.

The chain carries TRBV25-1 and TRBJ2-1; 7 bases map to TRBD2. Germline V lookup: CDR1 MGHDK, CDR2 SYGVNS. The junction had 9 bases not matched to a gene; V was cut back by 5 bases and J by 8 bases. The CDR3 has 14 amino acids. Here the CDR3 DNA reads TGTGCCAGCAGTTGGACGGGAGGTAGAGATGAGCAGTTCTTC. It encodes CASSWTGGRDEQFF.

The chain couples TRBV28 to TRBJ1-2; D remains ambiguous. V was cut by 2 bases and J by 4 bases, with 5 bases left in between. The length of the CDR3 is 12 residues. Per germline, CDR1 MDHEN and CDR2 SYDVKM. The CDR3 sequence: CASSLNPYGYTF. CDR3 in DNA: TGTGCCAGCAGTTTAAACCCCTATGGCTACACCTTC.

J is TRBJ2-7 and V is TRBV28; 9 positions match TRBD1. Trimming took 8 bases from V and 3 from J; bases not matched to a gene: 8. The CDR3 spans 14 residues. Looked up from germline, CDR1 is MDHEN and CDR2 is SYDVKM. Here the CDR3 DNA reads TGTGCCAGCCTTTTGGGACAGGGCAACTACGAGCAGTACTTC. Translating gives CASLLGQGNYEQYF.

V is TRBV30 and J is TRBJ1-5, with D hard to call. The CDR3 spans 11 residues. Per germline, CDR1 GTSNPN and CDR2 SVGIG (reference sequence). Trimming took 0 bases from V and 7 from J, leaving 4 bases between them. CDR3 amino acids: CAWSVGQPQHF. CDR3 DNA sequence: TGTGCCTGGAGTGTTGGGCAGCCCCAGCATTTT.

V gene TRBV7-8 combines with J gene TRBJ1-1; maybe TRBD1 (5 bases). V gave up 7 bases and J gave up 1 base, with 13 bases separating them. CDR3 length: 14 residues. CDR1 is SGHVS and CDR2 is FQNEAQ in the germline V gene. CDR3 residues: CASMRGGWNTEAFF. Here the CDR3 DNA reads TGTGCCAGCATGCGGGGCGGCTGGAACACTGAAGCTTTCTTT.

This chain uses TRBV25-1 with TRBJ1-5; D is uncertain. Looked up from germline, CDR1 is MGHDK and CDR2 is SYGVNS. The germline V and J ends were trimmed by 3 bases and 0 bases, with 3 bases remaining between them. The CDR3 is 13 amino acids. This CDR3 is CASSEGSNQPQHF. The CDR3 bases are TGTGCCAGCAGTGAGGGTAGCAATCAGCCCCAGCATTTT.

The rearrangement joins TRBV2 to TRBJ2-5; D assignment may be TRBD1 or TRBD2 (5 bases each). V dropped 5 bases and J dropped 4 bases, with 17 bases sitting between them. CDR1 is SNHLY and CDR2 is FYNNEI in the germline V gene. The CDR3 is made up of 15 amino acids. The CDR3 sequence is CASSQQLGAGETQYF. DNA of the CDR3: TGTGCCAGCAGTCAACAACTAGGGGCCGGAGAGACCCAGTACTTC.

The table lists this clone with a few counts. The DNA for the CDR3 is TGCGCCAGCAGCTTGACAGGGGCGGATGGCTACACCTTC. It specifies CASSLTGADGYTF. This rearrangement joins TRBV5-1 to TRBJ1-2; TRBD1 aligns across 7 bases. Germline-derived CDR1 and CDR2 are SGHRS and YFSETQ. The CDR3 has 13 residues. Germline trimming cut 1 base from V and 6 bases from J; bases unmatched to any gene: 3.

V and J are TRBV5-8 and TRBJ1-1; TRBD1 matches at 8 bases. There are 12 residues in the CDR3. Germline V gene data show CDR1 as SGHTS and CDR2 as YDEGEE. The trim removed 10 bases at V and 2 bases at J, leaving 4 bases unmatched. The CDR3 DNA sequence: TGTGCCTCAGGGGGCCTTAACACTGAAGCTTTCTTT. It codes for CASGGLNTEAFF.